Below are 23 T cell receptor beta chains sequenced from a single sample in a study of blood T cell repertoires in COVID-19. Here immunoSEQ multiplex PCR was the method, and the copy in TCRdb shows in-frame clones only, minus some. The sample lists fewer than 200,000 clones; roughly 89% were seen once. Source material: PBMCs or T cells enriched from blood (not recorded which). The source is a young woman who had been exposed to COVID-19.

CDR3 protein: CASTRTGRPTNEKLFF. The CDR3 bases are TGTGCCAGTACCAGGACAGGGAGGCCAACTAATGAAAAACTGTTTTTT. The V and J genes are TRBV19 and TRBJ1-4; 8 bases are shared with TRBD1. Looked up from germline, CDR1 is LNHDA and CDR2 is SQIVND (reference sequence). This CDR3 spans 16 amino acids. V shed 7 bases, J shed 0 bases, and the junction held 7 bases outside the gene matches.

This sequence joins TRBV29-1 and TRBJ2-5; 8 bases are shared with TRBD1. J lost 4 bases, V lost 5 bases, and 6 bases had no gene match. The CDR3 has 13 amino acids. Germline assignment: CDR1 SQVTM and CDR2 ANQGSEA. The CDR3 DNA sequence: TGCAGCGTTCCTAGGACAGGGTTAGAGACCCAGTACTTC. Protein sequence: CSVPRTGLETQYF.

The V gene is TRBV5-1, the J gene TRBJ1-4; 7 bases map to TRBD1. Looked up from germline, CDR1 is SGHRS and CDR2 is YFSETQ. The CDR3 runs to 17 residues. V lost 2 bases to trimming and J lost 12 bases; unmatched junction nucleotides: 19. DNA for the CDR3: TGCGCCAGCAGCTTATGGCCTAACACCAGACAGGGATCTGAACTGTTTTTT. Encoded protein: CASSLWPNTRQGSELFF.

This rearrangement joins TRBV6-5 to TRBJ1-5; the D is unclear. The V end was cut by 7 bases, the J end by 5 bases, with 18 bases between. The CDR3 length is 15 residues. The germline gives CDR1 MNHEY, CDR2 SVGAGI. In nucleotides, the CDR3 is TGTGCCAGCACCACAAACGGAGGTTCGTATCAGCCCCAGCATTTT. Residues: CASTTNGGSYQPQHF.

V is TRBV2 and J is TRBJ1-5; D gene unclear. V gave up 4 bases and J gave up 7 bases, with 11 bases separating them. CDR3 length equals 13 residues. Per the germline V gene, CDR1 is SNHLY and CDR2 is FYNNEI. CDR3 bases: TGTGCCAGCAGTGGGACGGGAGGACAGCCCCAGCATTTT. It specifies CASSGTGGQPQHF. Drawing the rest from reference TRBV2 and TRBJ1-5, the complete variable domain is EPEVTQTPSHQVTQMGQEVILRCVPISNHLYFYWYRQILGQKVEFLVSFYNNEISEKSEIFDDQFSVERPDGSNFTLKIRSTKLEDSAMYFCASSGTGGQPQHFGDGTRLSIL.

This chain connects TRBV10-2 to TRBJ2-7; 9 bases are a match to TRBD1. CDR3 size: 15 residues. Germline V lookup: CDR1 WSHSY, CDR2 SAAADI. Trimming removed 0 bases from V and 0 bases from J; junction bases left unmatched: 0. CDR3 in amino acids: CASSESGQGSYEQYF. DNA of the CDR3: TGCGCCAGCAGTGAGTCGGGACAGGGCTCCTACGAGCAGTACTTC.

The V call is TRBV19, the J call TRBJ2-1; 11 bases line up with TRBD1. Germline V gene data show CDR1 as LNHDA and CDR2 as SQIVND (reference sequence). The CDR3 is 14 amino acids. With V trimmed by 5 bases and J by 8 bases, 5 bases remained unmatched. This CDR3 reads CASSLGQGADEQFF. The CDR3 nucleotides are TGTGCCAGTAGTTTAGGACAGGGGGCGGATGAGCAGTTCTTC.

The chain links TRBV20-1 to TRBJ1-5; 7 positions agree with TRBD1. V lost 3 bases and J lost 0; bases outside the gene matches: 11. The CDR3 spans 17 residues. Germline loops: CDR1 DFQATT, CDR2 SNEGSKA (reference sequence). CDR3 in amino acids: CSASTQGVLYSNQPQHF. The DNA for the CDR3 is TGCAGTGCTAGTACCCAGGGGGTGCTTTATAGCAATCAGCCCCAGCATTTT.

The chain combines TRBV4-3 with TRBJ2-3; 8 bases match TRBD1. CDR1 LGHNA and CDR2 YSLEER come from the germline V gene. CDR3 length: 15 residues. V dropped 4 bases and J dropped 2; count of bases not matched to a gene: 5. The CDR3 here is CASSLGQGNTDTQYF. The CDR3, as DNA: TGCGCCAGCAGCCTCGGACAGGGAAACACAGATACGCAGTATTTT.

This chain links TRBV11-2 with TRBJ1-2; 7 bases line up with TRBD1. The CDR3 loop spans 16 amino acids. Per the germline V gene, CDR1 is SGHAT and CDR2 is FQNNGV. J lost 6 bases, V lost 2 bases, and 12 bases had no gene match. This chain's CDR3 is CASSLLAGGIINGYTF. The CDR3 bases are TGTGCCAGCAGCTTATTGGCAGGGGGGATTATAAATGGCTACACCTTC. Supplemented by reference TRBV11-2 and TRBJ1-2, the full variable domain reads EAGVAQSPRYKIIEKRQSVAFWCNPISGHATLYWYQQILGQGPKLLIQFQNNGVVDDSQLPKDRFSAERLKGVDSTLKIQPAKLEDSAVYLCASSLLAGGIINGYTFGSGTRLTVV.

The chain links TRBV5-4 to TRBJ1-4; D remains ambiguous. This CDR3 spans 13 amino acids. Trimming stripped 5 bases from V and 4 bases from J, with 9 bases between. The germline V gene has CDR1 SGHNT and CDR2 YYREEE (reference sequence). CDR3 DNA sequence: TGTGCCAGCAGTGAGGCTTATAATGAAAAACTGTTTTTT. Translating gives CASSEAYNEKLFF.

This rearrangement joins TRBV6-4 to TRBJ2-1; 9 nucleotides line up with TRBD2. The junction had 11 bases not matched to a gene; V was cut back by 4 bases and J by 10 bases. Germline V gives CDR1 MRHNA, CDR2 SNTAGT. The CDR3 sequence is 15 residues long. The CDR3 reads CASSGVSGGPGEQFF. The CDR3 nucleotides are TGTGCCAGCAGTGGTGTCAGCGGGGGGCCGGGAGAGCAGTTCTTC.

The CDR3 sequence is CASSPLITQGLRYGYTF. The CDR3 region has the DNA TGTGCCAGCAGCCCCTTAATTACCCAGGGATTGCGCTATGGCTACACCTTC. The chain links TRBV5-4 to TRBJ1-2; D perhaps matches TRBD1 (5 bases). Germline CDR1 and CDR2: SGHNT and YYREEE (reference sequence). The ends were cut back, 4 bases at V and 4 bases at J, with 23 bases in the middle. This CDR3 has 17 residues.

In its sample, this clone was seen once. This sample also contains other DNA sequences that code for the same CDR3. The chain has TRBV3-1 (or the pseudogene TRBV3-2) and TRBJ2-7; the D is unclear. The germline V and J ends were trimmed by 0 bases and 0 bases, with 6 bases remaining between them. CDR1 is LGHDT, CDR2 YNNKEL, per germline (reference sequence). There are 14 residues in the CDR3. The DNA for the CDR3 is TGTGCCAGCAGCCAAGACAGGTTCTCCTACGAGCAGTACTTC. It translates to CASSQDRFSYEQYF.

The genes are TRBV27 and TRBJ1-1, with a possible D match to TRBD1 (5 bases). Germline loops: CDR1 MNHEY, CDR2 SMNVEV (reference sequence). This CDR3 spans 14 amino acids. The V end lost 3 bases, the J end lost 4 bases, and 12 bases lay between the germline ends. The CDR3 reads CASSFAGSGTEAFF. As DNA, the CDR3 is TGTGCCAGCAGTTTCGCAGGGTCGGGCACTGAAGCTTTCTTT.

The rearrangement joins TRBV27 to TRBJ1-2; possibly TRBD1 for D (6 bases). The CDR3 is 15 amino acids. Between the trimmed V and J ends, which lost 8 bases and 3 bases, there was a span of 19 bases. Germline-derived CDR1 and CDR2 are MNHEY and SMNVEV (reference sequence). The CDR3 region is CASRRGAQDHYGYTF. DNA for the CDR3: TGTGCCAGCCGCCGGGGGGCACAAGATCACTATGGCTACACCTTC.

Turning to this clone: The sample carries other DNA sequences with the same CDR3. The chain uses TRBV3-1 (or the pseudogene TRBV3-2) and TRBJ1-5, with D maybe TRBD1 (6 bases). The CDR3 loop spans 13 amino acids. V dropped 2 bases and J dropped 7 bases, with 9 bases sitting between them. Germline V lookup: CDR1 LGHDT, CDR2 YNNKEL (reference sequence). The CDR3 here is CASSQRGGQPQHF. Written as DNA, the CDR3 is TGTGCCAGCAGCCAAAGGGGGGGGCAGCCCCAGCATTTT.

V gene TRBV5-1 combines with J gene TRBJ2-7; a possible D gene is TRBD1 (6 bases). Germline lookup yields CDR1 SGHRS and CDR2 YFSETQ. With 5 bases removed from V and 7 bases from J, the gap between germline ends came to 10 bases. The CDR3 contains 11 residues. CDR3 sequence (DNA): TGCGCCAGCAGTCGGGACAATGAGCAGTACTTC. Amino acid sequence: CASSRDNEQYF.

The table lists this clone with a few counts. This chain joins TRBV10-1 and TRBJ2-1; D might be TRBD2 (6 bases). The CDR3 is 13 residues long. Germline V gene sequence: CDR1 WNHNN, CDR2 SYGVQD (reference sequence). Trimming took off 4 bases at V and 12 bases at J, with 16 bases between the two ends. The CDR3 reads CASSVSQGGWQFF. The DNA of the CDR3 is TGCGCCAGCAGTGTTTCCCAGGGAGGTTGGCAGTTCTTC.

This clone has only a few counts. CDR3 in amino acids: CASSPRDRAEQYF. The DNA of the CDR3 is TGTGCCAGCAGTCCCCGGGACAGGGCCGAGCAGTACTTC. The chain joins TRBV12-3 or TRBV12-4 to TRBJ2-7, with TRBD1 identical over 9 bases. The CDR3 spans 13 residues. Unmatched junction bases numbered 5, after V lost 5 bases and J lost 6 bases.

CDR3 sequence: CASSEAMGVTDTQYF. The CDR3 nucleotides are TGTGCCAGCAGTGAAGCTATGGGAGTCACAGATACGCAGTATTTT. This chain connects TRBV6-1 to TRBJ2-3, with D possibly being TRBD2 (5 bases). Germline CDR1 and CDR2: MNHNS and SASEGT. Deletions cut 0 bases from V and 2 bases from J, with 9 bases between. CDR3 size: 15 residues.

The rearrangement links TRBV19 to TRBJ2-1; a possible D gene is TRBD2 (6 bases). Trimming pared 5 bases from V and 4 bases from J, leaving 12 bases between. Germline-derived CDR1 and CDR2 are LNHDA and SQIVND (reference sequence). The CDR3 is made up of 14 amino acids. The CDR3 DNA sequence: TGTGCCAGTAGTGGGGACTTTCATTACAATGAGCAGTTCTTC. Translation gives CASSGDFHYNEQFF.

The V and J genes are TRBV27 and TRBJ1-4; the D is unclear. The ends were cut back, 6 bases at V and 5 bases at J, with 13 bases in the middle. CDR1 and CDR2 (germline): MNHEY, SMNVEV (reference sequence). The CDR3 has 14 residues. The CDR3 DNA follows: TGTGCCAGCAGCCCCGGAAGCGTAAATGAAAAACTGTTTTTT. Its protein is CASSPGSVNEKLFF.